This T cell receptor (beta chain) was documented in a study of T-cell reconstitution after alpha-beta-depleted transplantation in children. Study-level results: The origin of high day-60 TCRbeta diversity in some patients lay in surviving recipient T cells and thymic progenitors. T-cell counts and diversity were attributed mostly to newly produced T cells one year after transplant. Several hundred graft clones that had expanded were reportedly the source of alpha-beta T cells about two months after transplant.

This clonotype has at least ten counts. No antigen is known for it. The J segment lost 2 bases and the V segment lost 0 bases, leaving 7 bases of the junction unmatched. The CDR3 is made up of 18 amino acids. Germline V lookup: CDR1 SGHKS, CDR2 YYEKEE (reference sequence). Unique molecular identifiers tagged the TCRbeta library. TCRdb re-called the PCR reads with MiXCR, one entry per CDR3 protein. Among about 300,000 distinct CDR3 sequences listed, over 9.5% were seen once. This sequence originates from a boy younger than two with acute myeloid leukemia, due to receive a stem cell transplant. This rearrangement joins TRBV5-5 to TRBJ2-3; 12 positions agree with TRBD2. This sample comprised PBMCs, obtained before TCRalphabeta/CD19-depleted stem cell transplant. This CDR3 reads CASSLAASGGAVTDTQYF. Here the CDR3 DNA reads TGTGCCAGCAGCTTGGCGGCTAGCGGGGGGGCCGTCACAGATACGCAGTATTTT.